This T cell receptor (beta chain) is from a study of blood T cell repertoires in COVID-19. Background on the study: The origin of the acute and convalescent COVID-19 samples was the United States, Italy and Spain. PBMCs, B-cell-depleted T cells, or T cells were the source of the cDNA or gDNA that made up the material.

Authors' methods: Scientists estimated how many nucleated cells there were by amplifying reference gene primers. TCRdb's copy holds only in-frame clones and misses some; the assay was immunoSEQ multiplex PCR. From that table come the V and J calls and clone size; the DNA was used to work out D and trimming. The table lists tens of thousands of clones, approximately 92% of them singletons, with over 15% in the top ten. Germline CDR1 is SGHVS and CDR2 is FQNEAQ. The CDR3 sequence is 17 residues long. V dropped 5 bases and J dropped 4; count of bases not matched to a gene: 12. The clonotype comes from a human donor in a cohort sampled during active COVID-19. Sequencing was carried out using peripheral blood. This chain joins TRBV7-8 and TRBJ2-1, with TRBD2 matching 9 bases. CDR3 bases: TGTGCCAGCAGCACCAAGGCTCTAGCGGGGCTATACAATGAGCAGTTCTTC. It yields the protein CASSTKALAGLYNEQFF.